This passage covers 15 T cell receptor beta chains from one sample sequenced in a study of T cell responses to AZD1222 COVID-19 vaccine. Sequenced by immunoSEQ multiplex PCR; TCRdb stores in-frame clones only, minus some. The table includes approximately 120,000 clones, about 79% detected once. The specimen was peripheral blood, collected 28 days after the second AZD1222 dose. All receptors come from an adult who received the AZD1222 COVID-19 vaccine.

A note on this clone: This specimen includes other DNA sequences encoding the same CDR3. This chain joins TRBV11-2 and TRBJ1-5; D gene ambiguous. This CDR3 contains 13 residues. Germline assignment: CDR1 SGHAT and CDR2 FQNNGV. Trimming removed 1 base at V and 6 bases at J, with 7 bases between. CDR3 DNA: TGTGCCAGCAGCTTAGGAAAGGGTCAGCCCCAGCATTTT. This sequence encodes CASSLGKGQPQHF.

This chain joins TRBV9 and TRBJ2-7, with 7 bases lining up with TRBD2. From germline, CDR1 is SGDLS and CDR2 YYNGEE. V shed 3 bases and J 1 base; nucleotides not matched to a gene: 7. The CDR3 covers 15 residues. CDR3 protein: CASSETGLTSYEQYF. The CDR3 bases are TGTGCCAGCAGCGAGACGGGACTAACATCCTACGAGCAGTACTTC.

The J gene is TRBJ1-2, the V gene TRBV6-5; 7 positions agree with TRBD1. CDR1 is MNHEY, CDR2 SVGAGI, per germline. The CDR3 length is 13 residues. V trimming: 6 bases; J trimming: 5 bases; junction bases outside the gene matches: 6. CDR3 in amino acids: CASRLDRRYGYTF. CDR3 in DNA: TGTGCCAGCAGGCTGGACAGGAGGTATGGCTACACCTTC.

This clone was counted once. The chain links TRBV21-1 to TRBJ1-1. TRBV21-1 counts as a pseudogene. The CDR3 length is 18 residues. DNA of the CDR3: TGTGCCAGCAGCTTTGATGTTGTTCTCAGAGTGGGAAACACTGAAGCTTTCTTT. Translating gives CASSFDVVLRVGNTEAFF.

The rearrangement joins TRBV11-3 to TRBJ2-1; D gene uncertain. The V gene lost 3 bases and the J gene lost 5 bases, with 5 bases spanning the gap. This CDR3 contains 12 residues. In germline, CDR1 is SGHNT, CDR2 YENEEA. This CDR3 reads CASSFFNNEQFF. The CDR3 DNA reads TGTGCCAGCAGCTTTTTTAACAATGAGCAGTTCTTC.

CDR3 region: CASSYTGRSSGNTIYF. CDR3 bases: TGTGCCAGCAGTTACACAGGGCGTAGCTCTGGAAACACCATATATTTT. V usage is TRBV6-5 and J usage is TRBJ1-3, with D tentatively TRBD1 (6 bases). The CDR3 totals 16 residues. The germline V and J ends were trimmed by 2 bases and 0 bases, with 11 bases remaining between them. Germline CDR1 is MNHEY and CDR2 is SVGAGI.

The rearrangement uses TRBV3-1 (or the pseudogene TRBV3-2) and TRBJ1-6, with 7 bases lining up with TRBD1. CDR3 size: 15 residues. Germline V gene sequence: CDR1 LGHDT, CDR2 YNNKEL (reference sequence). The J segment lost 5 bases and the V segment lost 1 base, leaving 2 bases of the junction unmatched. In DNA, the CDR3 is TGTGCCAGCAGCCAAGGGGACAGAGATAATTCACCCCTCCACTTT. It specifies CASSQGDRDNSPLHF.

The rearrangement links TRBV5-1 to TRBJ2-1; a weak D match, TRBD2 (5 bases). In germline, CDR1 is SGHRS, CDR2 YFSETQ. The CDR3 is 18 amino acids. The ends were cut back, 4 bases at V and 7 bases at J, with 27 bases in the middle. The CDR3 spells CASSQRSTGVSLYNEQFF. The DNA of the CDR3 is TGCGCCAGCAGCCAAAGATCTACCGGGGTCTCCCTGTATAATGAGCAGTTCTTC.

The V call is TRBV7-2, the J call TRBJ1-2, with TRBD1 matching over 7 bases. CDR1 SGHTA and CDR2 FQGNSA come from the germline V gene. This CDR3 region has 17 residues. CDR3: CGIRGYRGREANYGYTF. Written as DNA, the CDR3 is TGTGGCATTAGGGGCTACAGGGGTCGAGAAGCTAACTATGGCTACACCTTC.

The chain recombines TRBV28 with TRBJ1-2, with D uncertain. Germline V lookup: CDR1 MDHEN, CDR2 SYDVKM. V was pared by 6 bases and J by 8 bases, with 10 bases between. The length of the CDR3 is 11 residues. DNA of the CDR3: TGTGCCAGCAGATCGGTGCTAGGCTACACCTTC. It specifies CASRSVLGYTF.

The chain employs TRBV7-2 and TRBJ2-1; TRBD1 might be the D (6 bases). This CDR3 region has 15 residues. With 3 bases removed from V and 0 bases from J, the gap between germline ends came to 9 bases. Germline V gene data show CDR1 as SGHTA and CDR2 as FQGNSA. This chain's CDR3 is CASSFTGSSYNEQFF. In DNA, the CDR3 is TGTGCCAGCAGCTTCACAGGGAGCTCCTACAATGAGCAGTTCTTC.

The rearrangement uses TRBV30 and TRBJ2-7; 7 bases line up with TRBD1. The length of the CDR3 is 13 residues. V lost 4 bases to trimming and J lost 5 bases; unmatched junction nucleotides: 8. Looked up from germline, CDR1 is GTSNPN and CDR2 is SVGIG (reference sequence). The CDR3 sequence: CAWKGRGTHEQYF. The CDR3 bases are TGTGCCTGGAAGGGCAGGGGGACCCACGAGCAGTACTTC.

The chain carries TRBV9 and TRBJ2-1, with 8 nucleotides matching TRBD1. The CDR3 contains 17 residues. The V and J ends lost 0 bases and 2 bases, in that order; junction bases with no gene match: 7. Germline V lookup: CDR1 SGDLS, CDR2 YYNGEE. CDR3 bases: TGTGCCAGCAGCGTAGATCAGGGGGCCAAAACCTACAATGAGCAGTTCTTC. Protein product: CASSVDQGAKTYNEQFF.

This clone has just one count. The rearrangement joins TRBV24-1 to TRBJ1-2; 10 positions match TRBD1. CDR3 length: 15 amino acids. The germline CDR1 and CDR2 sequences are KGHDR and SFDVKD. The V gene end was trimmed by 6 bases and the J gene end by 5 bases; junction bases not matched to a gene: 8. The CDR3 DNA is TGTGCCACCAGTCGACAGGGGGCGATAGTGTATGGCTACACCTTC. Its protein product is CATSRQGAIVYGYTF.

The CDR3 DNA follows: TGTGCCAGCAGCGCCACGACAGGAAACTATGGCTACACCTTC. It specifies CASSATTGNYGYTF. V and J are TRBV5-5 and TRBJ1-2; tentative D call: TRBD1 (6 bases). V was trimmed by 4 bases and J by 2 bases, leaving 12 bases between them. CDR1 SGHKS and CDR2 YYEKEE come from the germline V gene (reference sequence). CDR3 length: 14 amino acids.